This TCR beta chain was recovered during a study of neurological immune-mediated disorders. Findings and limits, study-wide: There were no CDR3 amino acid sequences shared by expanded clones across subjects, a result suggesting private repertoires in all groups. Expansion of TCR clones was greatest in HTLV-1-associated myelopathy and smallest in multiple sclerosis, where it fell below that of healthy controls.

This clonotype was seen repeatedly, ten times or more. Its target is not known. The cDNA was synthesized by 5'RACE incorporating 10-nucleotide random UMIs. Every sequencing run gave over 180 million TCR-beta sequences, taken from 15-18 subjects. MiXCR was run by TCRdb on the 5' RACE reads, yielding one entry per CDR3 protein. Of about 46,000 distinct CDR3 sequences listed, 10% to 13% are singletons. CDR1 and CDR2 from the germline V gene are MGHRA and YSYEKL. The V end was cut by 2 bases, the J end by 0 bases, with 14 bases between. The CDR3 covers 16 residues. The chain carries TRBV4-1 and TRBJ2-7; perhaps TRBD2 as D (5 bases). Sequencing was carried out using PBMCs. The sequence was collected from a man aged 70 or older with HTLV-1-associated myelopathy (HAM/TSP). CDR3 sequence: CASSQSRGYSSYEQYF. The CDR3 nucleotides are TGCGCCAGCAGCCAATCCCGCGGGTACAGCTCCTACGAGCAGTACTTC.